This T cell receptor beta chain was recovered during a study of cytomegalovirus exposure and HLA in healthy donors. Findings and limits, study-wide: It was likely that a cluster of highly shared sequence variants was a sequencing artifact. Both high specificity and high sensitivity reportedly marked the classifier's diagnosis of cytomegalovirus status.

Turning to this clone: The antigen is not known.

CDR1 is SGHTA, CDR2 FQGNSA, per germline. The V and J ends lost 3 bases and 4 bases, in that order; junction bases with no gene match: 10. The CDR3 is 17 amino acids. The PCR made use of 60 Vbeta and 13 Jbeta primers. This table comes from immunoSEQ multiplex PCR, and its TCRdb copy is limited to in-frame clones, with some not included. The table shows over 150,000 clones, with 70% to 90% occurring only once. Sequenced material: PBMCs. This TCR was sampled from a girl under 18 in good health and CMV-seropositive. J is TRBJ1-2 and V is TRBV7-2; 11 nucleotides agree with TRBD1. For the CDR3, the DNA is TGTGCCAGCAGCTTTCCACCTTGGGACAGGGGGGGCTATGGCTACACCTTC. Its protein is CASSFPPWDRGGYGYTF. The full variable domain, in which reference TRBV7-2 and TRBJ1-2 provide the parts outside the CDR3, is GAGVSQSPSNKVTEKGKDVELRCDPISGHTALYWYRQSLGQGLEFLIYFQGNSAPDKSGLPSDRFSAERTGGSVSTLTIQRTQQEDSAVYLCASSFPPWDRGGYGYTFGSGTRLTVV.